The 10 T cell receptor beta chains in this list originate from one sample, sequenced in a study of cytotoxic CD8 clonotypes in ibrutinib-treated CLL. TCRdb's copy holds only in-frame clones and misses some; the assay was immunoSEQ multiplex PCR. The table records about 160,000 clones, over 65% of them present only once. This sample comprised PBMCs, obtained after 12 months of ibrutinib treatment. These receptors were obtained from a human donor with chronic lymphocytic leukemia.

The rearrangement links TRBV7-2 to TRBJ1-5; 7 bases map to TRBD1. After removal of 3 bases from V and 6 bases from J, the junction contained 5 bases not matched to a gene. Looked up from germline, CDR1 is SGHTA and CDR2 is FQGNSA. This CDR3 region has 14 residues. The CDR3 reads CASSFRQGGQPQHF. The CDR3 DNA is TGTGCCAGCAGCTTCCGACAGGGTGGTCAGCCCCAGCATTTT.

This clone was detected only a few times. The chain joins TRBV30 to TRBJ1-6; D gene uncertain. Germline values: CDR1 GTSNPN, CDR2 SVGIG (reference sequence). Trimming took off 7 bases at V and 3 bases at J, with 10 bases between the two ends. This CDR3 has 13 residues. The CDR3 DNA reads as TGTGCCTCAGCCCGCGGCTATAATTCACCCCTCCACTTT. Encoded protein: CASARGYNSPLHF.

CDR3 in amino acids: CASSLSPGELFF. The CDR3 nucleotides are TGTGCCAGCAGCTTATCCCCTGGGGAGCTGTTTTTT. The V gene is TRBV7-2, the J gene TRBJ2-2, with unresolved D. The CDR3 extends over 12 amino acids. The V end lost 2 bases, the J end lost 8 bases, and 6 bases lay between the germline ends. Germline V gene data show CDR1 as SGHTA and CDR2 as FQGNSA.

The CDR3 here is CASSSDSRANYGYTF. CDR3 bases: TGTGCCAGTAGTAGCGACAGCCGAGCTAACTATGGCTACACCTTC. This chain connects TRBV19 to TRBJ1-2; possible D gene TRBD1, 5 bases. The germline gives CDR1 LNHDA, CDR2 SQIVND (reference sequence). The V and J ends lost 4 bases and 0 bases respectively, with 12 bases between them. There are 15 residues in the CDR3.

J is TRBJ1-2 and V is TRBV5-4; perhaps TRBD1 as D (5 bases). From germline, CDR1 is SGHNT and CDR2 YYREEE (reference sequence). The CDR3 has 14 amino acids. V gave up 2 bases and J gave up 4 bases, with 12 bases separating them. DNA of the CDR3: TGTGCCAGCAGCTTTTATCAGGGACCCTATGGCTACACCTTC. Amino acid sequence: CASSFYQGPYGYTF.

V and J are TRBV11-2 and TRBJ1-3, with D unresolved. Trimming removed 4 bases from V and 4 bases from J, with 8 bases in between. Germline V gene data show CDR1 as SGHAT and CDR2 as FQNNGV. The CDR3 has 13 amino acids. CDR3: CASSSSPGNTIYF. The CDR3 region has the DNA TGTGCCAGCAGCTCTTCACCCGGAAACACCATATATTTT.

The J gene is TRBJ2-7, the V gene TRBV18, with a tentative D call TRBD1 (6 bases). Germline V CDR1 and CDR2: KGHSH, LQKENI. The V and J ends lost 4 bases and 6 bases respectively, with 22 bases between them. This CDR3 is 16 amino acids long. CDR3 in amino acids: CASSQSEQTGRGEQYF. The CDR3 DNA sequence: TGTGCCAGCTCACAATCTGAACAGACAGGTCGGGGCGAGCAGTACTTC.

This chain uses TRBV6-1 with TRBJ2-1, with 11 bases aligning to TRBD1. The germline CDR1 and CDR2 sequences are MNHNS and SASEGT. This CDR3 spans 17 amino acids. V shed 0 bases and J 5 bases; nucleotides not matched to a gene: 6. The CDR3 is CASSEALDRGRDNEQFF. DNA for the CDR3: TGTGCCAGCAGTGAAGCGCTGGACAGGGGGCGTGACAATGAGCAGTTCTTC.

This rearrangement joins TRBV6-6 to TRBJ1-1; D remains unclear. The CDR3 length is 13 residues. CDR1 and CDR2 from the germline V gene are MNHNY and SVGAGI (reference sequence). The V gene lost 5 bases and the J gene lost 4 bases, with 11 bases spanning the gap. The CDR3 protein is CASSQARGTEAFF. Written as DNA, the CDR3 is TGTGCCAGCAGTCAGGCTCGGGGCACTGAAGCTTTCTTT.

This chain links TRBV4-1 with TRBJ1-1; no definite D call. The CDR3 has 14 residues. Trimming stripped 0 bases from V and 1 base from J, with 6 bases between. In germline, CDR1 is MGHRA, CDR2 YSYEKL. CDR3 loop: CASSQDAANTEAFF. For the CDR3, the DNA is TGCGCCAGCAGCCAAGATGCAGCGAACACTGAAGCTTTCTTT.